This T cell receptor beta chain was sequenced for a study of blood T cell repertoires in COVID-19. Study-level information: Acute-phase and convalescent COVID-19 samples originated in the United States, Italy and Spain. T cells, B-cell-depleted T cells, or PBMCs supplied cDNA or gDNA.

V dropped 3 bases and J dropped 6; count of bases not matched to a gene: 7. The CDR3 covers 14 residues. CDR1 is PRHDT, CDR2 FYEKMQ, per germline (reference sequence). Per the authors' pipeline: Quantification of nucleated cells was approximated via reference gene primer amplification. Assay: immunoSEQ multiplex PCR; the TCRdb copy retains only in-frame clones and omits some. That table gives V, J and clone size, and the DNA gave D and trimming. Among 53,000 or so clones, roughly 83% were seen once, and the ten largest hold 17%. This clonotype was obtained from a man aged 70 or older with active COVID-19. Sequencing was carried out using peripheral blood. This chain links TRBV13 with TRBJ2-7; 8 bases are shared with TRBD1. Written as DNA, the CDR3 is TGTGCCAGCAGCTTGACAGGGGCTGCCAGCGAGCAGTACTTC. Translation gives CASSLTGAASEQYF.